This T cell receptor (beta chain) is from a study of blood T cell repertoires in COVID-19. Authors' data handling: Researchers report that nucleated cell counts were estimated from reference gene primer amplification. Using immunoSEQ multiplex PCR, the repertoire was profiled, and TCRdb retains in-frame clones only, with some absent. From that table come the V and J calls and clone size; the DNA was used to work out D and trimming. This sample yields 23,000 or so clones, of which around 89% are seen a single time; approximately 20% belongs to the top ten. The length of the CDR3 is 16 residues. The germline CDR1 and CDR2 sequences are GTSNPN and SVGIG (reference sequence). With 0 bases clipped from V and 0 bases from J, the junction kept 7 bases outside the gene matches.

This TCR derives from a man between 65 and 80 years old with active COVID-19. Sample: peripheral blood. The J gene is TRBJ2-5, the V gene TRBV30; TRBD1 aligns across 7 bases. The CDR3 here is CAWSVLVTGYQETQYF. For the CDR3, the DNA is TGTGCCTGGAGTGTACTTGTGACAGGGTACCAAGAGACCCAGTACTTC.